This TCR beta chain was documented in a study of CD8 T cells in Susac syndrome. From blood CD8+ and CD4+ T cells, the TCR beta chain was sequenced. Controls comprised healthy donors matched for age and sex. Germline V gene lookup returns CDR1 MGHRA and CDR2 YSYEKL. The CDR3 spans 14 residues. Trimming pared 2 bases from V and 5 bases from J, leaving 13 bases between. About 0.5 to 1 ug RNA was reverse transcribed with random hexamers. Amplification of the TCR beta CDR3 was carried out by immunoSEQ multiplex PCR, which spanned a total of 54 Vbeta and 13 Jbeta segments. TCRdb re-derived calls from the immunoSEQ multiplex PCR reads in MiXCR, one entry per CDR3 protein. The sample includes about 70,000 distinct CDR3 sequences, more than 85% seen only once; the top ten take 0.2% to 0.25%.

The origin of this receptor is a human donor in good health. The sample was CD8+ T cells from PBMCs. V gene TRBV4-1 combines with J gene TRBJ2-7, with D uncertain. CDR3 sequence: CASSQLGLVNEQYF. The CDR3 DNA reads TGCGCCAGCAGCCAATTGGGTTTAGTCAACGAGCAGTACTTC.